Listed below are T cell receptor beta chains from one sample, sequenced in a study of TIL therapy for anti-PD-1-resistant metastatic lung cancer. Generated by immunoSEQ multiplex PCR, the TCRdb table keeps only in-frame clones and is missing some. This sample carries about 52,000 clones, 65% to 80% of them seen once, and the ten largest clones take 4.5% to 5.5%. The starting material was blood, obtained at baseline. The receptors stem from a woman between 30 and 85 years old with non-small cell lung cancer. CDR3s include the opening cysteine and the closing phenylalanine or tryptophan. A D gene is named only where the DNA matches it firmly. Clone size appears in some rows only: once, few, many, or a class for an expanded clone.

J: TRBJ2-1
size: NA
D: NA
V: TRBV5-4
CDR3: CASSKDSSSYNEQFF
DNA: TGTGCCAGCAGCAAGGACTCGAGCTCCTACAATGAGCAGTTCTTC

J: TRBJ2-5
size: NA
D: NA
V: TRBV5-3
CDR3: CARMEETQYF
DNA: TGTGCCAGAATGGAAGAGACCCAGTACTTC

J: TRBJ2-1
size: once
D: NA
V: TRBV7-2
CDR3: CASSWNPRGNEQFF
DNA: TGTGCCAGCAGCTGGAACCCCCGGGGCAATGAGCAGTTCTTC

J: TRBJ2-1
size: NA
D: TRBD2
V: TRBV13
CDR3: CASSLVGSGGAGNEQFF
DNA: TGTGCCAGCAGCTTAGTAGGTAGCGGGGGGGCCGGAAATGAGCAGTTCTTC

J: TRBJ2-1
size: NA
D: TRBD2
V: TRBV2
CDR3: CASRTSGSSYNEQFF
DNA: TGTGCCAGCCGGACCAGCGGGAGCTCCTACAATGAGCAGTTCTTC

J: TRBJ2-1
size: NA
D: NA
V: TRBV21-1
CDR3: CASSKAPRPMDVYNEQFF
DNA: TGTGCCAGCAGCAAAGCGCCGCGGCCGATGGACGTGTACAATGAGCAGTTCTTC

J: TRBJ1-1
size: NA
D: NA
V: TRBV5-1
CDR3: CASSYPDRNTEAFF
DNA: TGCGCCAGCAGCTACCCGGACAGGAACACTGAAGCTTTCTTT

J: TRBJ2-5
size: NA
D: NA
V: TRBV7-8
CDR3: CASSLGGRGMVETQYF
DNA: TGTGCCAGCAGCTTAGGGGGCAGGGGAATGGTGGAGACCCAGTACTTC

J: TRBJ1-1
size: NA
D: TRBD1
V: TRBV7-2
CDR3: CASSFGDRSNTEAFF
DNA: TGTGCCAGCAGCTTCGGGGACAGGTCGAACACTGAAGCTTTCTTT

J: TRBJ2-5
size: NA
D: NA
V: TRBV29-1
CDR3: CSANTPETQYF
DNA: TGCAGCGCCAACACGCCGGAGACCCAGTACTTC

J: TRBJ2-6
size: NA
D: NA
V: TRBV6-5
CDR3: CASSYSSVPGANVLTF
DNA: TGTGCCAGCAGTTACTCGAGTGTACCTGGGGCCAACGTCCTGACTTTC

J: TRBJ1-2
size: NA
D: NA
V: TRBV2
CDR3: CASSGQTLYGYTF
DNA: TGTGCCAGCAGTGGGCAGACTCTCTATGGCTACACCTTC

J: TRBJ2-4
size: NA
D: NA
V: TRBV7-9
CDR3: CASSTDSRLAKNIQYF
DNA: TGTGCCAGCAGCACAGACAGCCGGCTAGCCAAAAACATTCAGTACTTC

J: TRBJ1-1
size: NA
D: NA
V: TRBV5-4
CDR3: CASSASDRFSTEAFF
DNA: TGTGCCAGCAGCGCCAGTGACAGGTTTAGCACTGAAGCTTTCTTT

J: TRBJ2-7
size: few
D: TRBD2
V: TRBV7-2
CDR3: CASSSGLALEQYF
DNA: TGTGCCAGCAGCTCCGGACTAGCGTTAGAGCAGTACTTC

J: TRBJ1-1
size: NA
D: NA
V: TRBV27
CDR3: CASSLFGGDTEAFF
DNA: TGTGCCAGCAGTTTATTTGGAGGGGACACTGAAGCTTTCTTT

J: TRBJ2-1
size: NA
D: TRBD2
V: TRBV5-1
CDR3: CASSLRMAGGDYNEQFF
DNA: TGCGCCAGCAGCTTGAGAATGGCGGGAGGGGACTACAATGAGCAGTTCTTC

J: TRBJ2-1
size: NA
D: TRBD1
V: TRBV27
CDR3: CASSPRQGPSSYNEQFF
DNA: TGTGCCAGCAGTCCAAGACAGGGACCCAGCTCCTACAATGAGCAGTTCTTC

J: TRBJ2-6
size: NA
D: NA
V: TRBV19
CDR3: CASGFSGANVLTF
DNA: TGTGCCAGTGGATTCTCTGGGGCCAACGTCCTGACTTTC

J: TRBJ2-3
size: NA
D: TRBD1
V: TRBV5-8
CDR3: CASSFMSGQDVDTQYF
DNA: TGTGCCAGCAGCTTCATGTCGGGACAGGACGTAGATACGCAGTATTTT

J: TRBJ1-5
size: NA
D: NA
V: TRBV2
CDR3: CASSVQGNNQPQHF
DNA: TGTGCCAGCAGTGTGCAGGGGAACAATCAGCCCCAGCATTTT

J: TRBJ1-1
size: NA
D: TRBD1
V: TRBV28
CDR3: CASSSVGQGNTEAFF
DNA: TGTGCCAGCAGTTCCGTGGGACAGGGGAACACTGAAGCTTTCTTT

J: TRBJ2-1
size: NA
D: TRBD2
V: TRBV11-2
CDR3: CASSSSGDVHGEQFF
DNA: TGTGCCAGCAGCAGTAGCGGGGACGTACATGGAGAGCAGTTCTTC

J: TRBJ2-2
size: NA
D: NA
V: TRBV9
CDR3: CASSTTGELFF
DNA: TGTGCCAGCAGCACAACCGGGGAGCTGTTTTTT

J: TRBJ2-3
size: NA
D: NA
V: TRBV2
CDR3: CASHPNGEPDTQYF
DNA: TGTGCCAGTCACCCGAACGGAGAGCCAGATACGCAGTATTTT

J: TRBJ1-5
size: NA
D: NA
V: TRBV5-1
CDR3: CASSLNRAQPQHF
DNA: TGCGCCAGCAGCTTGAACAGGGCTCAGCCCCAGCATTTT

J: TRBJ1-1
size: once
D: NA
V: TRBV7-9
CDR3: CASTLGDPEAFF
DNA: TGTGCCAGCACCCTCGGGGACCCTGAAGCTTTCTTT

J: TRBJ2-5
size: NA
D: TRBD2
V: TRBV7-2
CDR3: CASSLGAQRGLETQYF
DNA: TGTGCCAGCAGCTTAGGGGCCCAGCGGGGTTTGGAGACCCAGTACTTC

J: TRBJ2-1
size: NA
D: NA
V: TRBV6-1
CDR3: CATPEEEGSYNEQFF
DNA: TGTGCCACCCCAGAGGAGGAGGGCTCCTACAATGAGCAGTTCTTC

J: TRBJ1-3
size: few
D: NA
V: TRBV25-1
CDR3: CASSGQRTGNTIYF
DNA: TGTGCCAGCAGTGGACAGAGGACTGGAAACACCATATATTTT

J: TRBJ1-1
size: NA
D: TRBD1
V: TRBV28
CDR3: CASSRRTGWVEAFF
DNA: TGTGCCAGCAGCCGACGGACAGGGTGGGTTGAAGCTTTCTTT

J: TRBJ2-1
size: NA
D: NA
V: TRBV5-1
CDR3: CASSSLRGRDNEQFF
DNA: TGCGCCAGCAGCTCGCTCAGGGGTAGGGACAATGAGCAGTTCTTC

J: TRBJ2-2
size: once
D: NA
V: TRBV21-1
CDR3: CASSKIGPRGGHTGELFF
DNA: TGTGCCAGCAGCAAAATCGGGCCAAGGGGCGGCCACACCGGGGAGCTGTTTTTT

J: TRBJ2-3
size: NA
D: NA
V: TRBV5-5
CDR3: CASSLVRGGTSTDTQYF
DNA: TGTGCCAGCAGCTTGGTTCGAGGTGGAACTAGCACAGATACGCAGTATTTT

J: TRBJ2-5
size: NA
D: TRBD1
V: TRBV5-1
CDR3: CASSPRTGGGETQYF
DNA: TGCGCCAGCAGCCCAAGGACAGGGGGCGGAGAGACCCAGTACTTC

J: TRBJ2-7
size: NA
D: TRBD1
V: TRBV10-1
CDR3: CASRKGTGGSYEQYF
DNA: TGCGCCAGCAGAAAGGGGACAGGGGGCTCCTACGAGCAGTACTTC

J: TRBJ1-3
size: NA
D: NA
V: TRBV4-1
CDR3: CASSQLGRGSGNTIYF
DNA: TGCGCCAGCAGCCAACTGGGACGGGGCTCTGGAAACACCATATATTTT

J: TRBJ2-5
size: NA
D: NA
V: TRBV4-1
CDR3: CASSQDRGDREEETQYF
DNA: TGCGCCAGCAGCCAAGATCGAGGAGACAGGGAGGAAGAGACCCAGTACTTC

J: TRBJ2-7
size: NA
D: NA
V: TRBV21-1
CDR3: CASSKRWTGAYEQYF
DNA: TGTGCCAGCAGCAAACGTTGGACAGGGGCCTACGAGCAGTACTTC

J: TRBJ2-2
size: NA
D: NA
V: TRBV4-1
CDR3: CASSQVKSRGAVF
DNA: TGCGCCAGCAGCCAAGTCAAGTCCCGGGGAGCTGTTTTT

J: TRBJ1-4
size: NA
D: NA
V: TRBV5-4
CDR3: CASSLGPVDGEKLFF
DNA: TGTGCCAGCAGCTTGGGACCAGTAGACGGTGAAAAACTGTTTTTT

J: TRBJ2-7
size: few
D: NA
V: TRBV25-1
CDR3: CASSLDREQYF
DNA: TGTGCCAGCAGTCTAGACAGGGAGCAGTACTTC

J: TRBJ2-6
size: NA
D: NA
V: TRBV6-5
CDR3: CASSYDSSGANVLTF
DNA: TGTGCCAGCAGTTACGACAGCTCTGGGGCCAACGTCCTGACTTTC

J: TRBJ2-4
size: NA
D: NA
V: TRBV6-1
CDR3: CASSWAGLAKNIQYF
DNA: TGTGCCAGCAGTTGGGCGGGCTTAGCCAAAAACATTCAGTACTTC

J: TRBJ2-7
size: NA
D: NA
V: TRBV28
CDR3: CASSPSAYEQYF
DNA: TGTGCCAGCAGTCCCTCAGCCTACGAGCAGTACTTC

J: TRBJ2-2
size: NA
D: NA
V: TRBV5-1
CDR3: CASSPGAGTGELFF
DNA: TGCGCCAGCAGCCCAGGGGCGGGCACCGGGGAGCTGTTTTTT

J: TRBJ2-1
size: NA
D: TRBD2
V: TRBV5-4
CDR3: CASSPTSGREGEQFF
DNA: TGTGCCAGCAGCCCGACTAGCGGGAGGGAAGGTGAGCAGTTCTTC

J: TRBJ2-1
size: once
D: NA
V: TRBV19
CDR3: CASSITGEQFF
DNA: TGTGCCAGTAGTATAACGGGCGAGCAGTTCTTC

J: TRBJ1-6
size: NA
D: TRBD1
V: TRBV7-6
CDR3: CASSHPGGLTYNSPLHF
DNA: TGTGCCAGCAGCCACCCAGGGGGGTTGACCTATAATTCACCCCTCCACTTT

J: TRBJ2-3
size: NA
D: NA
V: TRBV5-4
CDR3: CASSLGLNSITDTQYF
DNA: TGTGCCAGCAGCTTGGGGCTGAACAGCATCACAGATACGCAGTATTTT

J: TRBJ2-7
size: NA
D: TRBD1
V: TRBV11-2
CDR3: CASRSMGTGAEQYF
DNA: TGTGCCAGCAGATCAATGGGGACAGGGGCCGAGCAGTACTTC

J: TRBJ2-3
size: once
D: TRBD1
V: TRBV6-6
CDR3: CASSLTAGTGTDTQYF
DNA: TGTGCCAGCAGTTTAACGGCCGGGACAGGGACAGATACGCAGTATTTT

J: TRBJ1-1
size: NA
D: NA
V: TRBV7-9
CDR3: CASSFMRGNTEAFF
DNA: TGTGCCAGCAGCTTCATGCGGGGGAACACTGAAGCTTTCTTT